Each of the 27 T cell receptor beta chains below was sequenced from the same sample in a study of CD8 T cells in Susac syndrome. Random-hexamer reverse transcription was applied to roughly 0.45 to 1 ug RNA. TCRdb re-derived calls from the immunoSEQ multiplex PCR reads in MiXCR, one entry per CDR3 protein. This sample has around 230,000 distinct CDR3 sequences; around 96% occur once, and the top ten carry 0.095% to 0.12%. Sequenced: CD4+ T cells from PBMCs. The receptors come from a human donor with Susac syndrome.

As for this clonotype: The junction shows a germline mismatch at one end, possibly a read error. The rearrangement uses TRBV3-1 and TRBJ2-7; D unclear. Germline assignment: CDR1 LGHDT and CDR2 YNNKEL (reference sequence). The CDR3 sequence is 15 residues long. The CDR3 DNA sequence: TGTGCCAACAGCCCCGAGGCCCCCAAGGGCTACGAGCAGTACTTC. Translating gives CANSPEAPKGYEQYF.

CDR3 residues: CASSFAGRLFF. CDR3 in DNA: TGTGCCAGCAGTTTTGCAGGGAGGCTGTTTTTT. The V and J genes are TRBV12-3 or TRBV12-4 and TRBJ2-2; perhaps D is TRBD1 or TRBD2 (5 bases each). Trimming removed 3 bases from V and 13 bases from J, with 9 bases in between. The CDR3 has 11 residues.

The chain employs TRBV30 and TRBJ1-2; D call uncertain. CDR1 is GTSNPN, CDR2 SVGIG, per germline (reference sequence). V was shortened by 3 bases and J by 8 bases, with 16 bases between the two germline ends. The length of the CDR3 is 13 residues. CDR3 nucleotide sequence: TGTGCCTGGAGCTCACCCCTTAGAGGGGGCTACACCTTC. Translation: CAWSSPLRGGYTF.

The J gene is TRBJ2-2, the V gene TRBV4-1; the match to TRBD2 covers 10 bases. This CDR3 is 17 amino acids long. V lost 1 base and J lost 1; bases outside the gene matches: 3. Germline V gene data show CDR1 as MGHRA and CDR2 as YSYEKL. The CDR3 reads CASSQGGLAVNTGELFF. CDR3 DNA sequence: TGCGCCAGCAGCCAAGGTGGACTAGCGGTGAACACCGGGGAGCTGTTTTTT.

The chain carries TRBV12-3 or TRBV12-4 and TRBJ2-2; D might be TRBD2 (5 bases). The CDR3 is 14 amino acids. Trimming removed 8 bases from V and 0 bases from J, with 10 bases in between. The CDR3 DNA reads TGTGCCAGCCGGGGAGCGGCGAACACCGGGGAGCTGTTTTTT. This encodes CASRGAANTGELFF.

This chain connects TRBV7-3 to TRBJ2-3; no firm D call. V gave up 1 base and J gave up 6 bases, with 17 bases separating them. Germline values: CDR1 SGHTA, CDR2 FQGTGA. The CDR3 runs 16 residues. This CDR3 reads CASSLKLGPLGDTQYF. For the CDR3, the DNA is TGTGCCAGCAGCTTAAAACTTGGGCCGCTTGGGGATACGCAGTATTTT.

The chain is built from TRBV29-1 and TRBJ1-4; D not resolved. The ends were cut back, 1 base at V and 5 bases at J, with 14 bases in the middle. Germline V gene data show CDR1 as SQVTM and CDR2 as ANQGSEA. CDR3 length equals 15 residues. The CDR3 sequence is CSVEVSPPGNEKLFF. The DNA for the CDR3 is TGCAGCGTTGAAGTGTCCCCTCCGGGGAATGAAAAACTGTTTTTT.

The V and J genes are TRBV4-1 and TRBJ1-1; no firm D call. CDR1 and CDR2 from the germline V gene are MGHRA and YSYEKL. The CDR3 is made up of 16 amino acids. V lost 0 bases and J 9 bases, leaving 20 bases between the germline ends. The chain's CDR3 is CASSQDPATVRVKAFF. CDR3 coding DNA: TGCGCCAGCAGCCAAGATCCCGCTACGGTACGGGTCAAAGCTTTCTTT.

The V and J genes are TRBV5-6 and TRBJ1-2; perhaps TRBD1 as D (5 bases). Trimming stripped 4 bases from V and 4 bases from J, with 14 bases between. Germline values: CDR1 SGHDT, CDR2 YYEEEE. This CDR3 is 14 amino acids long. The CDR3 DNA sequence: TGTGCCAGCAGCCGTACGGGACTGAGCTATGGCTACACCTTC. This codes for CASSRTGLSYGYTF.

The chain recombines TRBV20-1 with TRBJ1-1; D is undetermined. There are 12 residues in the CDR3. The V and J ends lost 1 base and 1 base respectively, with 4 bases between them. Per the germline V gene, CDR1 is DFQATT and CDR2 is SNEGSKA (reference sequence). The CDR3 DNA reads as TGCAGTGCTAGAGTTAAGAACACTGAAGCTTTCTTT. Its translation is CSARVKNTEAFF.

V is TRBV27 and J is TRBJ2-3; D ambiguous. The CDR3 runs 13 residues. Trimming shortened V by 4 bases and J by 5 bases, and 10 bases separated the two germline ends. The germline V gene encodes CDR1 MNHEY and CDR2 SMNVEV (reference sequence). The CDR3 sequence: CASSSRLRDTQYF. The CDR3 nucleotides are TGTGCCAGCAGTTCAAGACTTCGAGATACGCAGTATTTT.

This clonotype has a handful of counts. The chain couples TRBV27 to TRBJ1-2; D gene unclear. The germline CDR1 and CDR2 sequences are MNHEY and SMNVEV (reference sequence). V was shortened by 3 bases and J by 4 bases, with 9 bases between the two germline ends. The CDR3 covers 13 residues. The CDR3 nucleotides are TGTGCCAGCAGTTTCGTGGGTGGCTATGGCTACACCTTC. Translating it yields CASSFVGGYGYTF.

The chain combines TRBV28 with TRBJ2-4; D gene uncertain. From germline, CDR1 is MDHEN and CDR2 SYDVKM. V dropped 7 bases and J dropped 2 bases, with 12 bases sitting between them. This CDR3 comprises 14 residues. The CDR3 DNA sequence: TGTGCCAGCACCCCCGGCAGTACCAAAAACATTCAGTACTTC. Translation: CASTPGSTKNIQYF.

This chain uses TRBV7-9 with TRBJ2-7; D ambiguous. Germline V gene lookup returns CDR1 SEHNR and CDR2 FQNEAQ (reference sequence). Trimming left V 0 bases short and J 3 bases short, with 6 bases between. There are 13 residues in the CDR3. CDR3 loop: CASSLAPRYEQYF. The CDR3 DNA sequence: TGTGCCAGCAGCTTAGCCCCACGCTACGAGCAGTACTTC.

This clonotype was observed a single time. The chain carries TRBV30 and TRBJ2-7, with D uncertain. Trimming removed 4 bases from V and 3 bases from J, with 7 bases in between. There are 11 residues in the CDR3. Germline V gives CDR1 GTSNPN, CDR2 SVGIG (reference sequence). CDR3 sequence: CAWTRFYEQYF. The CDR3 DNA reads TGTGCCTGGACTAGGTTCTACGAGCAGTACTTC.

The chain has TRBV29-1 and TRBJ2-1; 8 bases agree with TRBD2. V gave up 7 bases and J gave up 5 bases; unmatched junction bases: 4. This CDR3 region has 12 residues. Germline CDR1 SQVTM, CDR2 ANQGSEA. CDR3 sequence (DNA): TGCAGCGCGACTAGCGATAACAATGAGCAGTTCTTC. It is translated as CSATSDNNEQFF.

The chain recombines TRBV9 with TRBJ1-5; D unclear. Germline CDR1 is SGDLS and CDR2 is YYNGEE. V was pared by 0 bases and J by 3 bases, with 10 bases between. The CDR3 runs to 15 residues. CDR3 in DNA: TGTGCCAGCAGCGTAGGGGGTAATAACAATCAGCCCCAGCATTTT. As protein: CASSVGGNNNQPQHF. The full variable domain, rest sourced from reference TRBV9 and TRBJ1-5, is DSGVTQTPKHLITATGQRVTLRCSPRSGDLSVYWYQQSLDQGLQFLIQYYNGEERAKGNILERFSAQQFPDLHSELNLSSLELGDSALYFCASSVGGNNNQPQHFGDGTRLSIL.

V usage is TRBV6-6 and J usage is TRBJ2-7, with TRBD1 identical over 8 bases. CDR1 and CDR2 from the germline V gene are MNHNY and SVGAGI (reference sequence). V gave up 2 bases and J gave up 4 bases; unmatched junction bases: 10. The CDR3 sequence is 16 residues long. CDR3 nucleotide sequence: TGTGCCAGCAGTTACGTGACAGGGGACCGGAGTTACGAGCAGTACTTC. Amino acid sequence: CASSYVTGDRSYEQYF.

This chain joins TRBV5-1 and TRBJ2-1; a weak D match, TRBD2 (7 bases). Looked up from germline, CDR1 is SGHRS and CDR2 is YFSETQ. The CDR3 consists of 14 residues. Trimming pared 9 bases from V and 3 bases from J, leaving 16 bases between. The CDR3 loop is CATARGGGYNEQFF. CDR3 nucleotides: TGCGCCACCGCCCGAGGGGGGGGCTACAATGAGCAGTTCTTC.

The chain has TRBV7-2 and TRBJ2-6; D not certain. The germline CDR1 and CDR2 sequences are SGHTA and FQGNSA. With 3 bases removed from V and 0 bases from J, the gap between germline ends came to 6 bases. The CDR3 length is 15 residues. CDR3 protein: CASSFERSGANVLTF. The CDR3 nucleotides read TGTGCCAGCAGCTTTGAGCGCTCTGGGGCCAACGTCCTGACTTTC.

V is TRBV10-3 and J is TRBJ2-1, with 12 nucleotides matching TRBD2. The CDR3 contains 16 residues. In germline, CDR1 is ENHRY, CDR2 SYGVKD. The V and J ends lost 4 bases and 5 bases, in that order; junction bases with no gene match: 6. CDR3 residues: CAISGASGRENNEQFF. The CDR3 DNA reads as TGTGCCATCAGTGGCGCTAGCGGGAGGGAAAACAATGAGCAGTTCTTC.

The gene calls are TRBV11-3 and TRBJ2-1, with TRBD1 matching over 8 bases. Germline values: CDR1 SGHNT, CDR2 YENEEA. The CDR3 has 18 residues. The J segment lost 0 bases and the V segment lost 0 bases, leaving 7 bases of the junction unmatched. The DNA for the CDR3 is TGTGCCAGCAGCTTAGACCGACGGACAGGGAGCTCCTACAATGAGCAGTTCTTC. Protein: CASSLDRRTGSSYNEQFF.

This sequence joins TRBV20-1 and TRBJ2-7, with a possible D match to TRBD2 (6 bases). The V gene lost 4 bases and the J gene lost 0 bases, with 16 bases spanning the gap. There are 15 residues in the CDR3. The V gene's germline CDR1 is DFQATT and CDR2 SNEGSKA (reference sequence). DNA for the CDR3: TGCAGTGCTATCATTTTCGGAGGGTCCTCCTACGAGCAGTACTTC. Translation gives CSAIIFGGSSYEQYF.

The chain is built from TRBV20-1 and TRBJ2-7; TRBD2 matches at 9 bases. Per the germline V gene, CDR1 is DFQATT and CDR2 is SNEGSKA (reference sequence). With V trimmed by 5 bases and J by 3 bases, 8 bases remained unmatched. The CDR3 sequence is 14 residues long. This CDR3 reads CSASRTSELYEQYF. The CDR3 bases are TGCAGTGCTTCGAGGACTAGCGAGCTCTACGAGCAGTACTTC.

The chain joins TRBV18 to TRBJ2-5; maybe TRBD1 (5 bases). Germline V lookup: CDR1 KGHSH, CDR2 LQKENI. CDR3 length: 18 amino acids. The V gene lost 3 bases and the J gene lost 7 bases, with 27 bases spanning the gap. The CDR3 loop is CASSPLTPGHLTSGTQYF. The CDR3 DNA reads as TGTGCCAGCTCACCGTTGACTCCTGGACACCTTACCTCGGGGACCCAGTACTTC.

The chain has TRBV20-1 and TRBJ2-5; D call uncertain. Germline CDR1 DFQATT, CDR2 SNEGSKA (reference sequence). The CDR3 runs to 10 residues. As DNA, the CDR3 is TGCAGCATTGGGTCTAGAACCCAGTACTTC. Translation gives CSIGSRTQYF.

The chain joins TRBV28 to TRBJ2-7, with a tentative D call TRBD1 (6 bases). Per the germline V gene, CDR1 is MDHEN and CDR2 is SYDVKM. The germline V and J ends were trimmed by 1 base and 12 bases, with 13 bases remaining between them. There are 12 residues in the CDR3. Here the CDR3 DNA reads TGTGCCAGCAGTTTATCCAGGGGATTGCCGTACTTC. This encodes CASSLSRGLPYF.